The text below deals with one T cell receptor beta chain. Its antigen is still unknown. These data originate in a study of cytomegalovirus exposure and HLA in healthy donors. Study-wide results and limits: Likely technical artifact: a cluster of highly shared sequence variants.

Primers for the PCR totalled 60 Vbeta and 13 Jbeta. Profiling relied on immunoSEQ multiplex PCR, and the TCRdb table lists in-frame clones only, not all of them. There are 150,000 to 200,000 clones in the sample; around 86% occur only once, and around 6% lies in the top ten. Trimming took 0 bases from V and 5 from J, leaving 2 bases between them. Germline CDR1 reads SGHDT; CDR2 reads YYEEEE. CDR3 length: 11 residues. The sample taken for sequencing was PBMCs. The chain recombines TRBV5-6 with TRBJ2-5; D not resolved. This TCR was sampled from a woman aged 50 to 60 in good health and CMV-seropositive. The CDR3 DNA follows: TGTGCCAGCAGCTTGGCTGAGACCCAGTACTTC. Residues: CASSLAETQYF. The full variable domain, completed using reference TRBV5-6 and TRBJ2-5, is DAGVTQSPTHLIKTRGQQVTLRCSPKSGHDTVSWYQQALGQGPQFIFQYYEEEERQRGNFPDRFSGHQFPNYSSELNVNALLLGDSALYLCASSLAETQYFGPGTRLLVL.